This T cell receptor beta chain was recovered during a study of Ad26.COV2.S vaccination and SARS-CoV-2 variants. Across the study: Intramuscular Ad26.COV2.S doses were given once or twice, 56 days apart. Whole-study findings and limits: Responses of T cells in total may have been underestimated by the TCR breadth and depth analyses. Higher spike-specific TCR breadth was found in vaccine recipients than in placebo recipients. Recipients of either vaccine or placebo displayed similar breadth of non-spike TCRs.

The CDR3 runs to 13 residues. V was trimmed by 0 bases and J by 7 bases, leaving 7 bases between them. Germline assignment: CDR1 LNHDA and CDR2 SQIVND (reference sequence). On this clone: Its specificity is unknown.

Treatment noted: 19 received Ad26.COV2.S at low or high dose, single or two shots; 5 received placebo; per-sample allocation not given. Sampling took place 63 days after the first vaccine or placebo injection. Libraries were prepared by immunoSEQ multiplex PCR; TCRdb keeps only in-frame clonotypes and omits some of them. The sample gives 430,000 or so clones, 90% of which show up once; 12% is in the top ten. This sequence was found in a person between 18 and 59 years old who received the Ad26.COV2.S COVID-19 vaccine or a placebo. The genes are TRBV19 and TRBJ2-1; possibly TRBD2 for D (5 bases). Source: peripheral blood, taken in a trial of Ad26.COV2.S vaccine versus placebo. The CDR3: CASSIDRGNEQFF. The CDR3 DNA reads TGTGCCAGTAGTATAGATCGGGGTAATGAGCAGTTCTTC.